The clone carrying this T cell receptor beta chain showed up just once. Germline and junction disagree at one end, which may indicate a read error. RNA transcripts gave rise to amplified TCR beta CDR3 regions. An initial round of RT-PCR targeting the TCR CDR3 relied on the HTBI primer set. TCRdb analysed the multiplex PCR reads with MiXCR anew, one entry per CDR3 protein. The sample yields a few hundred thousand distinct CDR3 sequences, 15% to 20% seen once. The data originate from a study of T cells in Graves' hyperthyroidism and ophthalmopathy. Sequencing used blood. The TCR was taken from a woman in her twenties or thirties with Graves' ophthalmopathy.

The CDR3 protein is CTSSLGASYEQYF. The CDR3 DNA is TGTACCAGCAGCTTGGGGGCCTCCTACGAGCAGTACTTC. This sequence joins TRBV11-2 and TRBJ2-7; D perhaps matches TRBD1 (6 bases). The CDR3 loop spans 13 amino acids. Germline-derived CDR1 and CDR2 are SGHAT and FQNNGV.